This TCR beta chain was obtained from a study of technical replicates of blood from four donors. The CDR3 consists of 17 residues. Trimming removed 1 base from V and 0 bases from J, with 15 bases in between. Germline V gives CDR1 SGHAT, CDR2 FQNNGV. TCRdb's copy holds only in-frame clones and misses some; the assay was immunoSEQ multiplex PCR. Of tens of thousands of clones in the sample, around 94% were seen once. This receptor was taken from a human donor in good health. V gene TRBV11-2 combines with J gene TRBJ1-2, with D maybe TRBD1 (6 bases). Sequenced sample: T cells isolated from PBMCs. The CDR3 is CASSLAGQPKPNYGYTF. CDR3 DNA sequence: TGTGCCAGCAGCTTAGCCGGACAGCCTAAGCCTAACTATGGCTACACCTTC.